This T cell receptor (beta chain) was obtained from a study of identical twins. This clonotype was observed at least ten times. Its antigen is as yet unknown. CDR3 length: 15 residues. The V gene's germline CDR1 is SGHRS and CDR2 YFSETQ. Unmatched junction bases numbered 7, after V lost 4 bases and J lost 5 bases. TCRdb fed the 5' RACE reads into MiXCR, producing one record per CDR3 protein. The sample lists some 710,000 distinct CDR3 sequences; 5.5% to 6.5% were seen once. Broader study findings: Invariant T cells like MAIT and iNKT could partly confound the zero-insertion analyses. Where out-of-frame alpha sequences were twin-shared, they showed excess low generation probability. Fewer insertions were carried by abundant cord blood beta clonotypes, but none was seen in memory repertoires.

Specimen: naive T cells sorted from blood. The rearrangement uses TRBV5-1 and TRBJ2-5, with 11 bases matching TRBD2. The source is a man younger than 35 in good health. CDR3 residues: CASSPSGRIHETQYF. The CDR3 nucleotides read TGCGCCAGCAGCCCTAGCGGGAGGATCCACGAGACCCAGTACTTC. Filled out from reference TRBV5-1 and TRBJ2-5, the complete variable domain reads KAGVTQTPRYLIKTRGQQVTLSCSPISGHRSVSWYQQTPGQGLQFLFEYFSETQRNKGNFPGRFSGRQFSNSRSEMNVSTLELGDSALYLCASSPSGRIHETQYFGPGTRLLVL.